The present TCR beta chain was sequenced within a study of blood T cell repertoires in COVID-19. Study-level background: From the United States, Italy and Spain came samples of acute and convalescent COVID-19.

Repertoires were generated with immunoSEQ multiplex PCR, while TCRdb's copy carries only in-frame clones and drops some. The sample includes 120,000 or so clones, roughly four fifths of them seen just once. The origin of this receptor is a woman in her forties or fifties with acute or convalescent COVID-19. The specimen sequenced was peripheral blood.

The CDR3 nucleotides read TGTGCCAGCAGCGTAGCTAGCGGGACCTACAATGAGCAGTTCTTC. Translating gives CASSVASGTYNEQFF. V and J are TRBV9 and TRBJ2-1; 9 nucleotides match TRBD2. J lost 2 bases, V lost 0 bases, and 0 bases had no gene match. The CDR3 sequence is 15 residues long. Germline CDR1 SGDLS, CDR2 YYNGEE.